This entry concerns a single TCR beta chain. Its antigen remains unknown. TCRdb redid the calling of the reads with MiXCR, one entry per CDR3 protein. The data hold more than 300,000 distinct CDR3 sequences, with roughly 34% observed a single time. These data originate in a study of T cell repertoires in cytomegalovirus infection. Study background: Recently identified HLA-C-restricted CMV epitopes were used, and well-studied HLA-B-restricted CMV epitopes were used as well. A matching HLA type, together with CMV infection, was signaled by public TCR beta signatures.

Study observations and caveats: Clonotypes of TCR beta that were HLA-C-restricted and CMV-specific dominated the ex vivo response.

Trimming took off 5 bases at V and 2 bases at J, with 15 bases between the two ends. Germline CDR1 SGHVS, CDR2 FNYEAQ. The CDR3 consists of 16 residues. The sequence was obtained from a human donor in good health (CMV status not recorded). Some clones in this sample may be carry-over from other donors' samples. The chain is built from TRBV7-6 and TRBJ2-2; perhaps TRBD1 as D (6 bases). The material was cultured PBMCs, obtained from culture after CMV antigen stimulation. The CDR3 DNA follows: TGTGCCAGCAGCGTAGGACCGGGACAAAACACCGGGGAGCTGTTTTTT. It specifies CASSVGPGQNTGELFF.